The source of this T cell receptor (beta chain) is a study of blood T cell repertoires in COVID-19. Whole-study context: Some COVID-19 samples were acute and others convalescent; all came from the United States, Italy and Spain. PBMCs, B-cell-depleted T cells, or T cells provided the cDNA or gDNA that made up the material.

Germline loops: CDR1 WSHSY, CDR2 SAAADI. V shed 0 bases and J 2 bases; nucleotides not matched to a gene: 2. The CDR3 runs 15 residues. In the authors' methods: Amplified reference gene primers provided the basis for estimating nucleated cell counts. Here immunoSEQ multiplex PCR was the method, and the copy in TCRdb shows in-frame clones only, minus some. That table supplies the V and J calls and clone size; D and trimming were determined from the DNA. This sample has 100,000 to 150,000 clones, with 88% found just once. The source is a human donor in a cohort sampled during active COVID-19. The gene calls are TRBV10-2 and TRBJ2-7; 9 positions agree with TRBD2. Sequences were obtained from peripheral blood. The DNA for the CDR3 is TGCGCCAGCAGTGAGTCCGTAGCGGGAGCCTACGAGCAGTACTTC. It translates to CASSESVAGAYEQYF.